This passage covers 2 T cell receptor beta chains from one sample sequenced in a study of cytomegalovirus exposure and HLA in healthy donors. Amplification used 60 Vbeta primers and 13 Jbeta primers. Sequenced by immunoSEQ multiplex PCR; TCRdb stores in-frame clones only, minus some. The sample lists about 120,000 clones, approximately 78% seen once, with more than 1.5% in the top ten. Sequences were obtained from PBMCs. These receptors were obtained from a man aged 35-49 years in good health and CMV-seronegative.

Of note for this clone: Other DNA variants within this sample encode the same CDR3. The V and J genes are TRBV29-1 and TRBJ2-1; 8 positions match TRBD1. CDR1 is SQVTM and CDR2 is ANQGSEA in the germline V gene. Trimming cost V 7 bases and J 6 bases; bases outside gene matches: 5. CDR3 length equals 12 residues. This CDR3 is CSADRGSNEQFF. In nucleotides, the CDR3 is TGCAGCGCCGACAGGGGTTCCAATGAGCAGTTCTTC.

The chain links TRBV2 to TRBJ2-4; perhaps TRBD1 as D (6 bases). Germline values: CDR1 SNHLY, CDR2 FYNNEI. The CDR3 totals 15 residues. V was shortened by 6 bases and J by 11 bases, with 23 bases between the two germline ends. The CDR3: CASSERNRVLLVQYF. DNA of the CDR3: TGTGCCAGCAGCGAGCGTAACAGGGTCCTTTTGGTTCAGTACTTC.